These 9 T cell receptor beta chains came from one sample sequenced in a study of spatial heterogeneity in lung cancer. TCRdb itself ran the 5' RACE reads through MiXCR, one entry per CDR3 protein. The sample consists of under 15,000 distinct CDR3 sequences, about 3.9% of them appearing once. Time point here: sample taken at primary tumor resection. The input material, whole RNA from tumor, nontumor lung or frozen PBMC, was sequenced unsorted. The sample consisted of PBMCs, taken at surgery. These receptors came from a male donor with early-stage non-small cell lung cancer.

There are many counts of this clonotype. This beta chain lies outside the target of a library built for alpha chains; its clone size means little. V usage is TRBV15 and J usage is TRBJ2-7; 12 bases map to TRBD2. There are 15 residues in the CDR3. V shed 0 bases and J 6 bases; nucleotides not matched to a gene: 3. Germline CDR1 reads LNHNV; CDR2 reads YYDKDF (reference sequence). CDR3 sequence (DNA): TGTGCCACCAGCAGAGAGACTAGCGGGAGCCGCGAGCAGTACTTC. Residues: CATSRETSGSREQYF.

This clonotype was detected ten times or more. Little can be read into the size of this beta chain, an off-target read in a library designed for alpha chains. The chain's CDR3 is CASSYSGGQNEQFF. DNA of the CDR3: TGTGCCAGCAGTTACTCTGGGGGGCAGAATGAGCAGTTCTTC. This rearrangement joins TRBV6-2 or TRBV6-3 to TRBJ2-1, with D perhaps TRBD1 or TRBD2 (6 bases each). This CDR3 has 14 amino acids. CDR1 MNHEY and CDR2 SVGEGT come from the germline V gene. V gave up 0 bases and J gave up 7 bases, with 10 bases separating them.

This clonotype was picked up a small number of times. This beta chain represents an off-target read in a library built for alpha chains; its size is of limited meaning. The chain's CDR3 is CASSLLDSPIRLHF. The CDR3 coding sequence is TGTGCCAGCAGCTTGCTGGACAGCCCGATTCGTCTCCACTTT. The gene calls are TRBV11-2 and TRBJ1-6; the D gene is possibly TRBD1 (6 bases). V was pared by 3 bases and J by 16 bases, with 19 bases between. The CDR3 runs 14 residues. Germline CDR1 and CDR2: SGHAT and FQNNGV.

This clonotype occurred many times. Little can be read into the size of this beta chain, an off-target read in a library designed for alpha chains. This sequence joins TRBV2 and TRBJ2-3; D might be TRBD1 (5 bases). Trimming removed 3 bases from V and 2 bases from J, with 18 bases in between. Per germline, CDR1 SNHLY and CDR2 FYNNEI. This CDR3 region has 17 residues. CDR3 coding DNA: TGTGCCAGCAGTGAGATAAATCGTGGGGCCGACACAGATACGCAGTATTTT. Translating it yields CASSEINRGADTDTQYF. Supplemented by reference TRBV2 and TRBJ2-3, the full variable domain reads EPEVTQTPSHQVTQMGQEVILRCVPISNHLYFYWYRQILGQKVEFLVSFYNNEISEKSEIFDDQFSVERPDGSNFTLKIRSTKLEDSAMYFCASSEINRGADTDTQYFGPGTRLTVL.

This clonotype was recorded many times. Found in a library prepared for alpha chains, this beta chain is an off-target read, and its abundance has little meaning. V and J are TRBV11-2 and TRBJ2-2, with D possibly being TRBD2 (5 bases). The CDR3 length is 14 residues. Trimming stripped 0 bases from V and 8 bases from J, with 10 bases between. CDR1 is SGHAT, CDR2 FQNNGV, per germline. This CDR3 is CASSLERSAGELFF. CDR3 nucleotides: TGTGCCAGCAGCTTAGAGCGTAGCGCTGGGGAGCTGTTTTTT.

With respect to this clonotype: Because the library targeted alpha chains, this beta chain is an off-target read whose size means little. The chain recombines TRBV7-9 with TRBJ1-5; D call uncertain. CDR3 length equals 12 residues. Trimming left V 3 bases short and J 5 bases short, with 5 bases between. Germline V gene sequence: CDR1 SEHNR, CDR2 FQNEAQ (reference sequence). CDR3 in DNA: TGTGCCAGCAGCTTTCGGGATCAGCCCCAGCATTTT. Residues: CASSFRDQPQHF.

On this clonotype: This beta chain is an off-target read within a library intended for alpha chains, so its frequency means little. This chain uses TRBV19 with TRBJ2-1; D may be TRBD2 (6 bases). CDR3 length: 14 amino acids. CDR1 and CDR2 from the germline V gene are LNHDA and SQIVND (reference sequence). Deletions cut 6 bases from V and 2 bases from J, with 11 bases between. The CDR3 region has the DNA TGTGCCAGTAGAACGGGAGCTACCTACAATGAGCAGTTCTTC. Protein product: CASRTGATYNEQFF.

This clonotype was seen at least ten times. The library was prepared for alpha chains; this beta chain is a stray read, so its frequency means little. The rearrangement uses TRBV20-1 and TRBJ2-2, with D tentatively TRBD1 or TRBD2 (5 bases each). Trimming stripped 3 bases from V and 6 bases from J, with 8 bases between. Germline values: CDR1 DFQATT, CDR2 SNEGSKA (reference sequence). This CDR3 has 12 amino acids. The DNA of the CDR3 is TGCAGTGCTAGTGAGGGGCCCGGGGAGCTGTTTTTT. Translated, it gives CSASEGPGELFF.

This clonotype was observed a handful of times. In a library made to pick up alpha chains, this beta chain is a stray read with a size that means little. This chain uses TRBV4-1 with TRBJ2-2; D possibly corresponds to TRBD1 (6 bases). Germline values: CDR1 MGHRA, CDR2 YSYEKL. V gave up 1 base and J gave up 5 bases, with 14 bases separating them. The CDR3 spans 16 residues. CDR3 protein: CASSQGGSGATGELFF. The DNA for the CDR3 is TGCGCCAGCAGCCAAGGAGGCTCAGGGGCGACCGGGGAGCTGTTTTTT.